This is a list of T cell receptor beta chains from one sample in a study of follicular helper T cells after annual influenza vaccination. The data were produced by immunoSEQ multiplex PCR, yet TCRdb's version contains in-frame clones alone and is incomplete. The data hold more than 1,000 clones, with around 81% observed a single time. The source material was CXCR5+ CD38+ circulating T follicular helper cells from blood, sampled on the day of influenza vaccination. The receptors stem from an adult who received the influenza vaccine. Each CDR3 is given with its conserved first and last residue. The order of the fields is D gene, J gene, V gene, clone size, CDR3 DNA, CDR3 protein. D genes are given only for firm matches. Clone size appears in some rows only: once, few, many, or a class for an expanded clone.

D gene: .
J gene: TRBJ2-1
V gene: TRBV19
clone size: once
CDR3 DNA: TGTGCCAGTAGTCCGGGCCCCAAGGGTGAGCAGTTCTTC
CDR3 protein: CASSPGPKGEQFF

D gene: .
J gene: TRBJ2-7
V gene: TRBV4-2
clone size: few
CDR3 DNA: TGTGCCAGCAGCCAAGAGTTTAATCGGGCGGGGAGCTACGAGCAGTACTTC
CDR3 protein: CASSQEFNRAGSYEQYF

D gene: TRBD2
J gene: TRBJ2-1
V gene: TRBV9
clone size: .
CDR3 DNA: TGTGCCAGCAGCGTATCTAGCGGGAGCGGTGAGCAGTTCTTC
CDR3 protein: CASSVSSGSGEQFF

D gene: .
J gene: TRBJ1-1
V gene: TRBV18
clone size: .
CDR3 DNA: TGTGCCAGCTCACCACCGACGGGGACTGAAGCTTTCTTT
CDR3 protein: CASSPPTGTEAFF

D gene: .
J gene: TRBJ2-2
V gene: TRBV6-5
clone size: .
CDR3 DNA: TGTGCCAGCAGTTTTGGGGGCACCGGGGAGCTGTTTTTT
CDR3 protein: CASSFGGTGELFF

D gene: .
J gene: TRBJ1-5
V gene: TRBV7-2
clone size: .
CDR3 DNA: TGTGCCAGCAGCGCGGACAGTACCCGAAATCAGCCCCAGCATTTT
CDR3 protein: CASSADSTRNQPQHF

D gene: .
J gene: TRBJ1-1
V gene: TRBV5-1
clone size: .
CDR3 DNA: TGCGCCAGCAGCTTGAGGCAGGGGAGTTTGAACACTGAAGCTTTCTTT
CDR3 protein: CASSLRQGSLNTEAFF

D gene: TRBD2
J gene: TRBJ2-4
V gene: TRBV7-2
clone size: .
CDR3 DNA: TGTGCCAGCCGGGAAGGTCCCGGGGGGGACATTCAGCACTTC
CDR3 protein: CASREGPGGDIQHF

D gene: TRBD1
J gene: TRBJ1-5
V gene: TRBV19
clone size: .
CDR3 DNA: TGTGCCAGTAGTGACAGGGGTGGAAATCAGCCCCAGCATTTT
CDR3 protein: CASSDRGGNQPQHF

D gene: TRBD1
J gene: TRBJ1-1
V gene: TRBV5-6
clone size: .
CDR3 DNA: TGTGCCAGCAGCTTACCTTCGACAGGGGGGACTGAAGCTTTCTTT
CDR3 protein: CASSLPSTGGTEAFF

D gene: .
J gene: TRBJ2-5
V gene: TRBV18
clone size: .
CDR3 DNA: TGTGCCAGCTCGTCGAAGGGAGAGACCCAGTACTTC
CDR3 protein: CASSSKGETQYF

D gene: .
J gene: TRBJ2-3
V gene: TRBV12-1
clone size: .
CDR3 DNA: TGTGCCAGCAGCTTTGGACCCCCCACAGATACGCAGTATTTT
CDR3 protein: CASSFGPPTDTQYF

D gene: .
J gene: TRBJ1-3
V gene: TRBV30
clone size: .
CDR3 DNA: TGTGCCTGGACTCCTCTTGGAAACACCATATATTTT
CDR3 protein: CAWTPLGNTIYF

D gene: .
J gene: TRBJ1-6
V gene: TRBV30
clone size: .
CDR3 DNA: TGTGCCTGGAGAGACTCTGGGAGACAATCACCCCTCCACTTT
CDR3 protein: CAWRDSGRQSPLHF

D gene: .
J gene: TRBJ2-5
V gene: TRBV7-6
clone size: .
CDR3 DNA: TGTGCCAGCAGCTTAGCGTGGTCAGAAGAGACCCAGTACTTC
CDR3 protein: CASSLAWSEETQYF

D gene: .
J gene: TRBJ2-2
V gene: TRBV5-1
clone size: .
CDR3 DNA: TGCGCCAGCAGCTTGGCTGGGACGGTGAACACCGGGGAGCTGTTTTTT
CDR3 protein: CASSLAGTVNTGELFF

D gene: TRBD1
J gene: TRBJ1-6
V gene: TRBV6-5
clone size: .
CDR3 DNA: TGTGCCAGCACCTACGGACAGGGCTATAATTCACCCCTCCACTTT
CDR3 protein: CASTYGQGYNSPLHF

D gene: .
J gene: TRBJ1-2
V gene: TRBV5-1
clone size: few
CDR3 DNA: TGCGCCAGCAGCTTGTGGCCGGGATATGGCTACACCTTC
CDR3 protein: CASSLWPGYGYTF

D gene: .
J gene: TRBJ2-2
V gene: TRBV4-3
clone size: .
CDR3 DNA: TGCGCCAGCAGCCAAGATCTCAGGGTGTGGAGCGCCGGGGAGCTGTTTTTT
CDR3 protein: CASSQDLRVWSAGELFF

D gene: .
J gene: TRBJ1-4
V gene: TRBV5-6
clone size: .
CDR3 DNA: TGTGCCAGCAGCTTTCTAGGACAGCTTAGTAATGAAAAACTGTTTTTT
CDR3 protein: CASSFLGQLSNEKLFF

D gene: .
J gene: TRBJ2-7
V gene: TRBV18
clone size: .
CDR3 DNA: TGTGCCAGCTCGCCGGTCGGGGCCTCGGTCGAGCAGTACTTC
CDR3 protein: CASSPVGASVEQYF

D gene: TRBD1
J gene: TRBJ2-1
V gene: TRBV29-1
clone size: .
CDR3 DNA: TGCAGCTCCAAGGGGACAGGGCCCCCGGGAGGAGAGCAGTTCTTC
CDR3 protein: CSSKGTGPPGGEQFF

D gene: .
J gene: TRBJ1-3
V gene: TRBV5-3
clone size: .
CDR3 DNA: TGTGCCAGAAGCTTTGGGAACACCATATATTTT
CDR3 protein: CARSFGNTIYF

D gene: .
J gene: TRBJ2-7
V gene: TRBV6-9
clone size: .
CDR3 DNA: TGTGCCAGCAGCGCGAAGAACCGGGACGGCTCCTACGAGCAGTACTTC
CDR3 protein: CASSAKNRDGSYEQYF

D gene: .
J gene: TRBJ1-5
V gene: TRBV21-1
clone size: few
CDR3 DNA: TGTGCCAGCAGCAAAGGAGGGGCCTGGAATCAGCCCCAGCATTTT
CDR3 protein: CASSKGGAWNQPQHF

D gene: .
J gene: TRBJ2-7
V gene: TRBV30
clone size: .
CDR3 DNA: TGTGCCTGGAGTAGTCTTTGGGCCTACGAGCAGTACTTC
CDR3 protein: CAWSSLWAYEQYF

D gene: TRBD2
J gene: TRBJ2-7
V gene: TRBV2
clone size: .
CDR3 DNA: TGTGCCAGCAGTGCCGAGAGCGGGGGGGCCAGGGAGCAGTACTTC
CDR3 protein: CASSAESGGAREQYF

D gene: .
J gene: TRBJ1-3
V gene: TRBV28
clone size: few
CDR3 DNA: TGTGCCAGCAGTTCCTCCTCTGGCCTCAGAAACACCATATATTTT
CDR3 protein: CASSSSSGLRNTIYF

D gene: TRBD2
J gene: TRBJ2-5
V gene: TRBV7-9
clone size: .
CDR3 DNA: TGTGCCAGCAGCTTAGGGGGACTAGGCGGACCGGGTGGAGAGACCCAGTACTTC
CDR3 protein: CASSLGGLGGPGGETQYF

D gene: .
J gene: TRBJ1-1
V gene: TRBV18
clone size: .
CDR3 DNA: TGTGCCAGCTCACCGAGTGACGGTACTGAAGCTTTCTTT
CDR3 protein: CASSPSDGTEAFF

D gene: TRBD2
J gene: TRBJ2-1
V gene: TRBV18
clone size: .
CDR3 DNA: TGTGCCAGCTCACCACCTATAGCGGGCGATTACAATGAGCAGTTCTTC
CDR3 protein: CASSPPIAGDYNEQFF

D gene: .
J gene: TRBJ2-1
V gene: TRBV29-1
clone size: .
CDR3 DNA: TGCAGCATTACGGGACTGGTAAACAATGAGCAGTTCTTC
CDR3 protein: CSITGLVNNEQFF

D gene: .
J gene: TRBJ1-5
V gene: TRBV29-1
clone size: .
CDR3 DNA: TGCAGCGTTGTTTCAGGGGCCGGCAATCAGCCCCAGCATTTT
CDR3 protein: CSVVSGAGNQPQHF

D gene: .
J gene: TRBJ2-3
V gene: TRBV2
clone size: .
CDR3 DNA: TGTGCCAGCGCTGAGAGCGGCGTCGGCACAGATACGCAGTATTTT
CDR3 protein: CASAESGVGTDTQYF

D gene: .
J gene: TRBJ1-2
V gene: TRBV5-4
clone size: .
CDR3 DNA: TGTGCCAGCAGCTTTGGGGAATATGGCTACACCTTC
CDR3 protein: CASSFGEYGYTF

D gene: TRBD2
J gene: TRBJ2-4
V gene: TRBV7-8
clone size: .
CDR3 DNA: TGTGCCAGCAGCAAGGGACTAGCGGGGGTGGTGTACTTC
CDR3 protein: CASSKGLAGVVYF

D gene: .
J gene: TRBJ2-1
V gene: TRBV5-8
clone size: .
CDR3 DNA: TGTGCCAGCAGCTCACGGGGAAGCTCCTACAATGAGCAGTTCTTC
CDR3 protein: CASSSRGSSYNEQFF

D gene: .
J gene: TRBJ2-3
V gene: TRBV7-3
clone size: .
CDR3 DNA: TGTGCCAGCAGCCCCTGGGGCGGGGCAGATACGCAGTATTTT
CDR3 protein: CASSPWGGADTQYF

D gene: TRBD1
J gene: TRBJ1-4
V gene: TRBV29-1
clone size: .
CDR3 DNA: TGCAGCGTCACAGGGGTTGATGGCGAAAAACTGTTTTTT
CDR3 protein: CSVTGVDGEKLFF

D gene: .
J gene: TRBJ1-1
V gene: TRBV5-4
clone size: few
CDR3 DNA: TGTGCCAGCAGCCCGACTCAGACAGGCCGTACCTCAAGGGAAGCTTTCTTT
CDR3 protein: CASSPTQTGRTSREAFF

D gene: .
J gene: TRBJ1-1
V gene: TRBV5-1
clone size: few
CDR3 DNA: TGCGCCAGCAGCTTGAGATCCCTCCGGAACACTGAAGCTTTCTTT
CDR3 protein: CASSLRSLRNTEAFF